This T cell receptor (beta chain) was identified during a study of yellow fever vaccine responses in identical twins. V lost 4 bases to trimming and J lost 3 bases; unmatched junction nucleotides: 8. The germline V gene encodes CDR1 PRHDT and CDR2 FYEKMQ (reference sequence). CDR3 length equals 18 residues. TCRdb recomputed calls from the RT-PCR reads with MiXCR, one row per CDR3 protein. The sample holds 30,000 to 40,000 distinct CDR3 sequences, more than 45% seen once. The chain recombines TRBV13 with TRBJ1-6; 11 nucleotides align to TRBD1. Sequenced material: T cells from blood (PBMCs), unsorted or a sorted subset (not recorded which), taken before or after yellow fever vaccination (not recorded which). The sequence was collected from a young woman who received the yellow fever vaccine. The CDR3 loop reads CASSSNSDRGLYNSPLHF. CDR3 sequence (DNA): TGTGCCAGCAGCTCCAACTCGGACAGGGGGCTCTATAATTCACCCCTCCACTTT.